This passage covers 5 T cell receptor beta chains from one sample sequenced in a study of cytomegalovirus exposure and HLA in healthy donors. Amplification used 60 Vbeta primers and 13 Jbeta primers. Clones were sequenced by immunoSEQ multiplex PCR, and TCRdb holds only the in-frame ones, with some missing. The profile covers approximately 81,000 clones, with about 80% appearing a single time and 2.5% to 3% taken by the ten largest. Sequencing was carried out using PBMCs. The receptors were sampled from a man aged 45-65 years in good health and CMV-seropositive.

This chain links TRBV9 with TRBJ2-4; 7 positions agree with TRBD1. The CDR3 is 14 amino acids. V trimming: 3 bases; J trimming: 5 bases; junction bases outside the gene matches: 5. Germline values: CDR1 SGDLS, CDR2 YYNGEE. The CDR3 is CASSAQGWQNIQYF. The CDR3 region has the DNA TGTGCCAGCAGCGCACAGGGGTGGCAAAACATTCAGTACTTC.

V and J are TRBV7-8 and TRBJ1-2, with 12 positions matching TRBD1. V shed 1 base, J shed 8 bases, and the junction held 11 bases outside the gene matches. Per the germline V gene, CDR1 is SGHVS and CDR2 is FQNEAQ. CDR3 size: 17 residues. CDR3: CASSLEVFGTGGLGYTF. The CDR3 region has the DNA TGTGCCAGCAGCTTAGAGGTTTTCGGGACAGGGGGCCTAGGCTACACCTTC. Full variable domain (missing parts from reference TRBV7-8 and TRBJ1-2): GAGVSQSPRYKVAKRGQDVALRCDPISGHVSLFWYQQALGQGPEFLTYFQNEAQLDKSGLPSDRFFAERPEGSVSTLKIQRTQQEDSAVYLCASSLEVFGTGGLGYTFGSGTRLTVV.

The chain carries TRBV6-5 and TRBJ2-1, with 8 nucleotides matching TRBD2. V was pared by 6 bases and J by 0 bases, with 4 bases of the junction left unmatched. This CDR3 region has 15 residues. Germline lookup yields CDR1 MNHEY and CDR2 SVGAGI. CDR3 loop: CASRPGTSSYNEQFF. CDR3 in DNA: TGTGCCAGCAGACCCGGGACTAGCTCCTACAATGAGCAGTTCTTC.

The chain employs TRBV7-9 and TRBJ2-5, with 12 bases that match TRBD2. Germline V gives CDR1 SEHNR, CDR2 FQNEAQ (reference sequence). The CDR3 loop spans 17 amino acids. Unmatched junction bases numbered 12, after V lost 5 bases and J lost 5 bases. The CDR3 nucleotides are TGTGCCAGCAGCAAACCTAGCGGGAGGGATTTTTTGGAGACCCAGTACTTC. Translation: CASSKPSGRDFLETQYF.

This chain joins TRBV11-3 and TRBJ1-2; no firm D call. V was pared by 4 bases and J by 4 bases, with 10 bases between. The CDR3 covers 13 residues. The germline V gene encodes CDR1 SGHNT and CDR2 YENEEA. The CDR3: CASSSSPSYGYTF. CDR3 in DNA: TGTGCCAGCAGCTCGTCCCCGTCCTATGGCTACACCTTC.